This is a list of T cell receptor beta chains from one sample in a study of shared clonotypes between healthy human individuals. Here immunoSEQ multiplex PCR was the method, and the copy in TCRdb shows in-frame clones only, minus some. The table lists 740,000 or so clones, 60% to 75% of them singletons. Sample: memory CD4+ T cells sorted from blood. These receptors were collected from a young woman in good health. Each CDR3 is given with its conserved first and last residue. The order of the fields is clone size, J gene, V gene, D gene, CDR3 DNA, CDR3 protein. The D gene is left open where the match is weak. Some rows mark clone size as missing; the rest say once, few, many or name a class of expanded clone.

>many|TRBJ2-7|TRBV7-2|-
TGTGCCAGCAGCTTAGCGGGGGGCTACGAGCAGTACTTC
CASSLAGGYEQYF
>once|TRBJ2-5|TRBV10-3|TRBD1
TGTGCCATCAGCTATAGGGGACAGGCTAAAGAGACCCAGTACTTC
CAISYRGQAKETQYF
>-|TRBJ2-2|TRBV18|TRBD2
TGTGCCACGCCGGCTAGCGGAACGAACACCGGGGAGCTGTTTTTT
CATPASGTNTGELFF
>-|TRBJ2-5|TRBV5-8|-
TGTGCCAGCAGTTACGAGGCGTTGGAGACCCAGTACTTC
CASSYEALETQYF
>many|TRBJ2-1|TRBV7-8|-
TGTGCCAGCAGCTCGAAGCCACATATCTCCTACAATGAGCAGTTCTTC
CASSSKPHISYNEQFF
>-|TRBJ1-3|TRBV2|-
TGTGCCAGCAGTATAACCTCTGGAAACACCATATATTTT
CASSITSGNTIYF
>-|TRBJ1-2|TRBV10-2|-
TGCGCCAGCAGATATCTACAGGGCCCCTATGGCTACACCTTC
CASRYLQGPYGYTF
>once|TRBJ1-4|TRBV5-1|TRBD1
TGCGCCAGCTCCATAGGGGACAGAGACAATGAAAAACTGTTTTTT
CASSIGDRDNEKLFF
>-|TRBJ2-3|TRBV2|TRBD2
TGTGCCAGCGTGAAGCGGGAGCCTAGCACAGATACGCAGTATTTT
CASVKREPSTDTQYF
>many|TRBJ2-5|TRBV20-1|-
TGCAGTGCTAAGCGGGAAGAGACCCAGTACTTC
CSAKREETQYF
>-|TRBJ2-2|TRBV6-5|TRBD2
TGTGCCAGCAAGGGGCTAGCGGACACCGGGGAGCTGTTTTTT
CASKGLADTGELFF
>-|TRBJ2-3|TRBV5-6|-
TGTGCCAGCAGCTTGGGAGGGGGGACAGATACGCAGTATTTT
CASSLGGGTDTQYF
>-|TRBJ2-7|TRBV7-8|-
TGTGCCAGCAGCTTAGAGAGGGGTAACGAGCAGTACTTC
CASSLERGNEQYF
>-|TRBJ2-5|TRBV6-1|-
TGTGCCAGCAGTGAAGGTGCAGGGGAGGAGACCCAGTACTTC
CASSEGAGEETQYF
>-|TRBJ2-7|TRBV11-2|-
TGTGCCAGCAGCTTATCGGTGGGAGGGGGGTTTTACGAGCAGTACTTC
CASSLSVGGGFYEQYF
>-|TRBJ1-1|TRBV2|-
TGTGCCAGCAGGGGCGGGGTCTTGAACACTGAAGCTTTCTTT
CASRGGVLNTEAFF
>-|TRBJ2-1|TRBV2|-
TGTGCCAGGAGGGGTACAGGGGGGGTAGAGCAGTTCTTC
CARRGTGGVEQFF
>many|TRBJ2-7|TRBV27|TRBD1
TGTGCCAGCAGAACTCCGGGACAGGCCTACGAGCAGTACTTC
CASRTPGQAYEQYF
>-|TRBJ2-3|TRBV11-2|-
TGTGCCAGCAGCCCCTCGTCCCCAACAGATACGCAGTATTTT
CASSPSSPTDTQYF
>-|TRBJ2-3|TRBV30|-
TGTGCCTGGAGTGGCCCCGGGAGTGCCACAGATACGCAGTATTTT
CAWSGPGSATDTQYF
>-|TRBJ1-2|TRBV7-9|-
TGTGCCAGCAGCTTCTTAGAGTGGGGCTACACCTTC
CASSFLEWGYTF
>-|TRBJ2-7|TRBV6-5|-
TGTGCCAGCAGCCTGATCCTAAGCTACGAGCAGTACTTC
CASSLILSYEQYF
>few|TRBJ2-1|TRBV6-6|TRBD2
TGTGCCAGCTTCGAGACTAGCGGGATGAATGAGCAGTTCTTC
CASFETSGMNEQFF
>few|TRBJ2-7|TRBV5-1|-
TGCGCCAGTAGACCGCAGGAAGGGGCCCCCTACGAGCAGTACTTC
CASRPQEGAPYEQYF
>-|TRBJ1-2|TRBV28|-
TGTGCCAGTTTTCCGACAGAGTCCTATGGCTACACCTTC
CASFPTESYGYTF
>-|TRBJ2-1|TRBV4-2|TRBD2
TGTGCCAGCAGCCAAGGGACTAGTGCGCGTGAGCAGTTCTTC
CASSQGTSAREQFF
>-|TRBJ2-1|TRBV11-2|TRBD2
TGTGCCAGCAGCTTCGATGGGACTAGCGTCTACAATGAGCAGTTCTTC
CASSFDGTSVYNEQFF
>-|TRBJ2-1|TRBV5-1|TRBD1
TGCGCCAGCAGCATCGGGACAGCCGTCGCCAATGAGCAGTTCTTC
CASSIGTAVANEQFF
>-|TRBJ2-7|TRBV25-1|-
TGTGCCAGCAGTGAATCAGAGATTTACGAGCAGTACTTC
CASSESEIYEQYF
>-|TRBJ1-1|TRBV11-2|TRBD1
TGTGCCAGCAGCAACAGGGGAGTCACTGAAGCTTTCTTT
CASSNRGVTEAFF
>-|TRBJ1-5|TRBV28|-
TGTGCCAGCAGTTTTAGGCCGGGCCCCCAGCATTTT
CASSFRPGPQHF
>-|TRBJ2-4|TRBV19|-
TGTGCCAGTAGGTCGGGGGCCAAAAACATTCAGTACTTC
CASRSGAKNIQYF
>-|TRBJ1-2|TRBV6-1|-
TGTGCCAGCAGTGAGCACGACCGTTTAGCTAACTATGGCTACACCTTC
CASSEHDRLANYGYTF